This TCR beta chain was retrieved from a study of CXCR3-negative and CXCR3-positive naive CD8 T cells (dated by TCRdb to between 2018 and 2020). Notes on the research overall: In total, roughly 150 million TRB reads were obtained, or roughly 1.5 +/- 0.3 million reads per library. For the TRBV-TRBJ cluster analysis, the naive subsets came from 5 donors, while the memory cells came from 3 donors. Diversity and physicochemical repertoire analyses were performed on some eleven donors pooled from two independent experiments. Study-level results and caveats: Because surface CD5, which is linked to self-reactivity in mice, was comparable between the naive subsets, TCR interaction strength was also inferred from the physicochemical properties of TRB CDR3s. Comparably high repertoire diversity was found in both naive subsets, whereas much lower repertoire diversity was found in memory CD8+ T cells. Because CXCR3 expression was partially decreased after cryopreservation, freshly isolated PBMCs were used for most assays. Within the same donor, TRBV-TRBJ usage looked similar between naive CXCR3-negative and CXCR3-positive cells, but memory cells had distinct patterns.

About this clonotype: The antigen it recognizes is unknown.

TCRdb names NextSeq 550 as the instrument used. The Human TCR Profiling Kit (MiLaboratory) was used to prepare UMI-labeled 5' RACE TRB cDNA libraries. cDNA synthesis used the entire amount of extracted RNA, and PCR amplification then used the entire amount of cDNA produced. Libraries were prepared in parallel using an identical number of PCR cycles. Turning to the authors' computational methods: MIGEC and MiXCR extracted about 53,000 +/- 10,000 unique UMI-labeled TRB cDNA molecules per library, requiring at least two reads per UMI. An average of approximately 40,000 +/- 10,000 functional in-frame TRB CDR3 nucleotide clonotypes without stop codons was found per library. Diversity metrics, including normalized Shannon-Wiener and Chao1, were computed in VDJtools after downsampling to 5000 UMI-labeled TRB molecules per sample. VDJtools computed clonotype-size-weighted physicochemical properties of the central five CDR3 residues: interaction energy, strength, volume and Kidera factor 4. TCRdb reprocessed the raw reads; every CDR3 protein sequence is a single record, and DNA is not supplied. The V and J calls reflect TCRdb's pipeline rather than the authors' work. The sample table holds tens of thousands of distinct CDR3 sequences. The top ten constitute approximately 14% of the sample.

The germline V gene yields LGHNA for CDR1 and YNFKEQ for CDR2. Including cysteine and phenylalanine, the CDR3 has 15 amino acids. Only the protein sequence is given. For each CD8+ T cell subset, flow sorting was done in triplicate, and 310,000 or so cells per subset went directly into RLT lysis buffer. Standard density gradient centrifugation was used to isolate peripheral blood mononuclear cells from buffy coats. Total RNA was extracted from sorted cells using an RNeasy Mini Kit. The receptor chain draws on TRBV4-2 and TRBJ2-3. This receptor was taken from a human donor in good health. Some clones in this sample may be carry-over from other donors' samples. The source material was memory CD8+ T cells from blood. The meaning of the sample's cell subset or site label: conventional CD8+ memory T cells (TMEM), sorted as controls. The CDR3 is CASSYVKDPADTQYF.